What follows is one TCR beta chain and its context. Antigen specificity is unknown. The data were obtained in a study of cytomegalovirus exposure and HLA in healthy donors. Study at large: Of 300 to 500 genotyped donors, roughly 81% grouped in the Caucasian-associated ancestry cluster.

It was with 60 Vbeta and 13 Jbeta primers that the PCR ran. The protocol was immunoSEQ multiplex PCR, while the TCRdb copy is restricted to in-frame clones and leaves out a portion. The sample has some 170,000 clones, around 80% seen once. V shed 5 bases, J shed 7 bases, and the junction held 13 bases outside the gene matches. There are 16 residues in the CDR3. Germline V CDR1 and CDR2: WNHNN, SYGVQD (reference sequence). General observations from the study: The authors later linked a missense DCLRE1C variant to TCR beta V- and J-gene trimming. A later analysis showed TCR association rates differing by HLA locus, peaking at DRB1 and lowest at HLA-C.

Sequencing was carried out using PBMCs. This chain uses TRBV10-1 with TRBJ2-7; 11 positions agree with TRBD2. The sequence came from a young man in good health and CMV-seropositive. In DNA, the CDR3 is TGCGCCAGCAGTATTTCTAGCGGGAGGACGACAGGGGAGCAGTACTTC. Protein sequence: CASSISSGRTTGEQYF.